This T cell receptor beta chain was observed in a study of response to subunit inactivated influenza vaccine. TCRdb reprocessed the RT-PCR reads with MiXCR, giving one entry per CDR3 protein. This sample has about 780,000 distinct CDR3 sequences, with approximately 17% found just once. Germline-derived CDR1 and CDR2 are GTSNPN and SVGIG (reference sequence). The CDR3 has 15 residues. J was trimmed by 2 bases and V by 4 bases; bases with no gene match: 11. Sequenced material: PBMCs from blood, taken about 5 days after vaccination. This receptor was obtained from a man in his fifties or sixties who received an inactivated influenza vaccine. This rearrangement joins TRBV30 to TRBJ2-7; 7 bases are shared with TRBD2. The CDR3 loop reads CAWTSDGGTAYEQYF. The CDR3 DNA sequence: TGTGCCTGGACCTCGGACGGGGGGACCGCCTACGAGCAGTACTTC.